This entry lists 8 T cell receptor beta chains sequenced from one sample in a study of T cells in Graves' hyperthyroidism and ophthalmopathy. Amplified TCR beta CDR3 regions derived from RNA transcripts. The HTBI primer set served for first-round RT-PCR of the TCR CDR3. TCRdb passed the multiplex PCR reads through MiXCR, listing each CDR3 protein once. Counted here are some 490,000 distinct CDR3 sequences, around a fifth occurring once; the ten biggest clones make up 45% to 55%. The sequencing sample was made of blood. Receptors originate from a woman in her 70s with Graves' ophthalmopathy.

In this sample, this clonotype turned up a few times. V gene TRBV5-5 combines with J gene TRBJ1-1, with D possibly being TRBD1 (6 bases). CDR1 and CDR2 (germline): SGHKS, YYEKEE (reference sequence). This CDR3 comprises 16 residues. V was cut by 0 bases and J by 1 base, with 13 bases left in between. CDR3 sequence: CASSLVFGGPNTEAFF. CDR3 in DNA: TGTGCCAGCAGCTTGGTATTTGGGGGGCCGAACACTGAAGCTTTCTTT.

This chain uses TRBV27 with TRBJ2-1; no clear D gene. CDR3 length: 15 residues. CDR1 and CDR2 (germline): MNHEY, SMNVEV (reference sequence). V gave up 3 bases and J gave up 5 bases, with 14 bases separating them. The CDR3 DNA reads as TGTGCCAGCAGTTTCGGCAATGTCCCCCACAATGAGCAGTTCTTC. It codes for CASSFGNVPHNEQFF.

The sample holds a few counts of this clonotype. This rearrangement joins TRBV29-1 to TRBJ1-1; 9 bases are shared with TRBD1. The germline gives CDR1 SQVTM, CDR2 ANQGSEA. V dropped 4 bases and J dropped 8; count of bases not matched to a gene: 5. The CDR3 is made up of 12 amino acids. The CDR3 region is CSVVGTGREAFF. DNA for the CDR3: TGCAGCGTTGTTGGGACAGGGAGGGAAGCTTTCTTT. The complete variable domain, with remaining parts taken from reference TRBV29-1 and TRBJ1-1, reads SAVISQKPSRDICQRGTSLTIQCQVDSQVTMMFWYRQQPGQSLTLIATANQGSEATYESGFVIDKFPISRPNLTFSTLTVSNMSPEDSSIYLCSVVGTGREAFFGQGTRLTVV.

This sequence joins TRBV7-2 and TRBJ1-2; D gene uncertain. Trimming stripped 1 base from V and 7 bases from J, with 16 bases between. Germline V gene sequence: CDR1 SGHTA, CDR2 FQGNSA. This CDR3 spans 15 amino acids. The CDR3 is CASSLVPSIVVGYTF. CDR3 sequence (DNA): TGTGCCAGCAGCTTAGTGCCGAGTATCGTGGTTGGCTACACCTTC.

Many counts were recorded for this clonotype. The rearrangement joins TRBV7-9 to TRBJ1-1; TRBD1 might be the D (5 bases). CDR3 size: 13 residues. Germline V gene data show CDR1 as SEHNR and CDR2 as FQNEAQ (reference sequence). The V end was cut by 6 bases, the J end by 3 bases, with 11 bases between. The CDR3 loop is CASSLGPYTEAFF. The CDR3 nucleotides are TGTGCCAGCAGTTTGGGACCATACACTGAAGCTTTCTTT.

In this sample, this clonotype turned up many times. The chain recombines TRBV9 with TRBJ2-5; 7 positions agree with TRBD2. The V and J ends lost 3 bases and 3 bases, in that order; junction bases with no gene match: 8. Looked up from germline, CDR1 is SGDLS and CDR2 is YYNGEE. The CDR3 has 15 amino acids. CDR3 sequence (DNA): TGTGCCAGCAGCGAGGGGAGGCTAGCGGAAGAGACCCAGTACTTC. Its protein is CASSEGRLAEETQYF.

The chain is built from TRBV7-9 and TRBJ1-1; TRBD1 is a possible D gene (6 bases). Germline lookup yields CDR1 SEHNR and CDR2 FQNEAQ (reference sequence). The length of the CDR3 is 15 residues. With 4 bases removed from V and 7 bases from J, the gap between germline ends came to 19 bases. CDR3 nucleotides: TGTGCCAGCAGCTACACAACAGGACAGTCGGGTGAAGCTTTCTTT. Protein sequence: CASSYTTGQSGEAFF.

This clonotype was detected a few times. The gene calls are TRBV20-1 and TRBJ1-5; the D is unclear. The V end lost 0 bases, the J end lost 4 bases, and 10 bases lay between the germline ends. Germline CDR1 reads DFQATT; CDR2 reads SNEGSKA (reference sequence). The CDR3 loop spans 14 amino acids. The CDR3 DNA follows: TGCAGTGCTAGAGATCCAACCGATAATCAGCCCCAGCATTTT. Encoded protein: CSARDPTDNQPQHF.